Listed below are T cell receptor beta chains from one sample, sequenced in a study of blood T cells in healthy people across ages. TCRdb fed the 5' RACE reads into MiXCR, producing one record per CDR3 protein. This sample yields 1 million or so distinct CDR3 sequences, of which more than 35% are seen a single time; around 18% belongs to the top ten. The source material was blood. The source is an older woman in good health. Each CDR3 is given with its conserved first and last residue. The D gene is left open where the match is weak. Some rows have no size entry. The others give once, few or many, or a class for an expanded clone.

NA,TRBJ2-1,NA,TRBV5-1,CASSLSGLEQFF,TGCGCCAGCAGCTTGAGTGGGCTTGAGCAGTTCTTC
NA,TRBJ2-1,TRBD2,TRBV20-1,CSARPQREGGEQFF,TGCAGTGCTAGACCACAGCGGGAGGGCGGTGAGCAGTTCTTC
NA,TRBJ2-5,NA,TRBV4-1,CASSQGIEETQYF,TGCGCCAGCAGCCAAGGAATCGAAGAGACCCAGTACTTC
NA,TRBJ2-7,TRBD1,TRBV11-2,CASSFGTENYEQYF,TGTGCCAGCAGCTTTGGGACAGAGAACTACGAGCAGTACTTC
NA,TRBJ2-3,NA,TRBV7-9,CASSLRVGASTDTQYF,TGTGCCAGCAGCTTACGAGTCGGGGCGAGCACAGATACGCAGTATTTT
NA,TRBJ2-3,NA,TRBV7-2,CASSQPLRQDTQYF,TGTGCCAGCAGCCAGCCACTACGACAAGATACGCAGTATTTT
few,TRBJ2-6,NA,TRBV20-1,CSASFTGSGANVLTF,TGCAGTGCTAGCTTCACAGGGTCCGGGGCCAACGTCCTGACTTTC
once,TRBJ1-6,NA,TRBV4-1,CASSPSAPNYNSPLHF,TGCGCCAGCAGCCCATCCGCCCCGAACTATAATTCACCCCTCCACTTT
NA,TRBJ2-7,NA,TRBV7-2,CASTLTAASYEQYF,TGTGCCAGCACCCTGACAGCCGCTTCCTACGAGCAGTACTTC
many,TRBJ2-3,NA,TRBV18,CASSRQPSTDTQYF,TGTGCCAGCTCACGTCAACCTAGCACAGATACGCAGTATTTT
few,TRBJ2-5,TRBD1,TRBV11-2,CASSLDRGWVNEQYF,TGTGCCAGCAGCTTAGACAGGGGGTGGGTCAATGAGCAGTACTTC
NA,TRBJ2-7,TRBD1,TRBV28,CASSLLRTGANNEQYF,TGTGCCAGCAGTTTATTGCGGACAGGGGCTAACAATGAGCAGTACTTC
NA,TRBJ2-1,TRBD1,TRBV15,CATSRGDRENNEQFF,TGTGCCACCAGCAGGGGGGACAGGGAAAACAATGAGCAGTTCTTC
few,TRBJ2-3,NA,TRBV2,CASSVRAGSTDTQYF,TGTGCCAGCAGTGTAAGAGCGGGTAGCACAGATACGCAGTATTTT
NA,TRBJ2-7,NA,TRBV7-6,CASSLEGSVPPVGYEQYF,TGTGCCAGCAGCTTAGAAGGTAGCGTCCCTCCCGTGGGCTACGAGCAGTACTTC
NA,TRBJ2-6,NA,TRBV27,CASSPIKAGANVLTF,TGTGCCAGCAGTCCTATTAAAGCTGGGGCCAACGTCCTGACTTTC
NA,TRBJ2-7,TRBD2,TRBV6-4,CASSGLAGLTNLTYEQYF,TGTGCCAGCAGTGGACTAGCGGGATTAACCAATCTAACCTACGAGCAGTACTTC
NA,TRBJ1-1,NA,TRBV20-1,CSARDVGAGTEAFF,TGCAGTGCTAGAGATGTTGGGGCTGGGACTGAAGCTTTCTTT
few,TRBJ1-1,TRBD1,TRBV6-2/TRBV6-3,CASSYSVDRVQVEAFF,TGTGCCAGCAGTTACTCGGTGGACAGGGTTCAAGTCGAAGCTTTCTTT
few,TRBJ1-4,NA,TRBV10-3,CAISDEINRAANEKLFF,TGTGCCATCAGTGACGAAATAAACAGGGCGGCTAATGAAAAACTGTTTTTT
once,TRBJ1-4,NA,TRBV20-1,CSAPPNTGIVEKLFF,TGCAGTGCTCCCCCCAACACAGGGATTGTCGAAAAACTGTTTTTT
few,TRBJ2-5,NA,TRBV20-1,CSASLGLAQETQYF,TGCAGTGCTAGTCTCGGTCTAGCGCAAGAGACCCAGTACTTC
NA,TRBJ1-2,NA,TRBV7-6,CASSPPTGYGYTF,TGTGCCAGCAGCCCGCCGACAGGCTATGGCTACACCTTC
NA,TRBJ2-3,TRBD2,TRBV2,CASSEARTSNTDTQYF,TGTGCCAGCAGTGAAGCGAGGACTAGTAACACAGATACGCAGTATTTT
NA,TRBJ2-7,TRBD2,TRBV4-1,CASSQSAGGPPQDYEQYF,TGCGCCAGCAGCCAATCAGCGGGGGGCCCTCCACAGGACTACGAGCAGTACTTC
few,TRBJ2-5,NA,TRBV30,CAWSVLGGQETQYF,TGTGCCTGGAGTGTACTTGGGGGGCAAGAGACCCAGTACTTC
NA,TRBJ2-5,TRBD2,TRBV27,CASRRGMETQYF,TGTGCCAGCAGGCGGGGGATGGAGACCCAGTACTTC
NA,TRBJ1-2,TRBD1,TRBV6-1,CASSEPGQGHGYTF,TGTGCCAGCAGTGAGCCGGGACAGGGCCATGGCTACACCTTC
once,TRBJ1-6,NA,TRBV5-1,CASSLRGRKESSPLHF,TGCGCCAGCAGCTTGAGAGGACGTAAGGAATCTTCACCCCTCCACTTT
NA,TRBJ1-5,NA,TRBV27,CASSLSAGMPQHF,TGTGCCAGCAGTTTATCCGCGGGTATGCCCCAGCATTTT
NA,TRBJ1-5,NA,TRBV3-1,CASSQDARWGQPQHF,TGTGCCAGCAGCCAAGATGCTCGTTGGGGACAGCCCCAGCATTTT
NA,TRBJ2-5,TRBD1,TRBV11-3,CASSLGDRVNQETQYF,TGTGCCAGCAGCTTGGGGGACAGGGTCAACCAAGAGACCCAGTACTTC
few,TRBJ2-7,NA,TRBV7-9,CASSGDRVGVEQYF,TGTGCCAGCAGCGGAGACAGAGTGGGAGTCGAGCAGTACTTC